This TCR beta chain was found in a study of naive and memory T cell subsets. This CDR3 has 16 residues. The V and J ends lost 0 bases and 4 bases respectively, with 16 bases between them. Both TRBC1 and TRBC2 were covered by a beta constant-region primer of two equimolar oligonucleotides. Nested alpha and beta constant-region primers with the SP2 primer drove four PCR rounds on ligated cDNA. TCRdb fed the UMI-ligation and nested PCR reads into MiXCR, producing one record per CDR3 protein. The sample holds approximately 4,500 distinct CDR3 sequences, around 5.5% seen once. This clonotype was detected ten times or more.

This TCR was recovered from a human donor in good health. Specimen: effector memory CD8+ T cells from blood. Subset meaning: effector memory, CD45RA- CD27-. The chain combines TRBV12-3 or TRBV12-4 with TRBJ2-7, with D perhaps given as TRBD1 or TRBD2 (5 bases each). CDR3 loop: CASSLADWGSGYEQYF. CDR3 DNA: TGTGCCAGCAGTTTAGCTGATTGGGGGAGCGGATACGAGCAGTACTTC.